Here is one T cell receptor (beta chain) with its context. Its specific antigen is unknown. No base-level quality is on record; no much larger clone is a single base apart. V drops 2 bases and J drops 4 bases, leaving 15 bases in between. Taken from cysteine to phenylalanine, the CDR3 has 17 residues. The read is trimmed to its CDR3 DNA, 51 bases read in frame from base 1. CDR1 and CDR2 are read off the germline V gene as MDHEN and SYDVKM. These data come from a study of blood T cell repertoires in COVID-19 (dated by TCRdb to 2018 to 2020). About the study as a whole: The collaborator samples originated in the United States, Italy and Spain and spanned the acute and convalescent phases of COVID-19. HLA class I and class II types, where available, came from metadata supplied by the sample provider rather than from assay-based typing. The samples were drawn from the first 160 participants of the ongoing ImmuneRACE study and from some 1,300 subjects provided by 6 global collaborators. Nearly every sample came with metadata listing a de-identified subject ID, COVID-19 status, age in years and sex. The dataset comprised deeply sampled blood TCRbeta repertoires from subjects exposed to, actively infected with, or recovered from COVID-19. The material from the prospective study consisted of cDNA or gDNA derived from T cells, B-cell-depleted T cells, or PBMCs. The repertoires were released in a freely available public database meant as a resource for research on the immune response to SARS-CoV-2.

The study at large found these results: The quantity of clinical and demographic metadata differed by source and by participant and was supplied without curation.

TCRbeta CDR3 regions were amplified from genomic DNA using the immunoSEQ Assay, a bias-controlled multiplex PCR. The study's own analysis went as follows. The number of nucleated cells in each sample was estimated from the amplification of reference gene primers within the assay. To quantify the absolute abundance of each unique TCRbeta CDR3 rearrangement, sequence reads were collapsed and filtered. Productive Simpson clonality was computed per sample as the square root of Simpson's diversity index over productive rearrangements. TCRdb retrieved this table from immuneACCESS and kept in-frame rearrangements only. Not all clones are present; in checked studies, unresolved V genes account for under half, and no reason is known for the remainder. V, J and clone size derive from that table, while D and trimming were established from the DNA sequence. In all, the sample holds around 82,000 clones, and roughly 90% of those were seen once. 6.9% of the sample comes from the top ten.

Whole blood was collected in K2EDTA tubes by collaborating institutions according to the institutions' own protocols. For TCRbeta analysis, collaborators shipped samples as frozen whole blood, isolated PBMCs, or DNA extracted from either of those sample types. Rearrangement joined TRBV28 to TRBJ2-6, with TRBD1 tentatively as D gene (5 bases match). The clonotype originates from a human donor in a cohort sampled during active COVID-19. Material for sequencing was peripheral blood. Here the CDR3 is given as CASSLGQDLAGANVLTF. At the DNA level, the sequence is TGTGCCAGCAGTTTAGGACAAGATCTTGCCGGGGCCAACGTCCTGACTTTC.